Here is one TCR beta chain with its context. The data originate from a study of T cells in Graves' hyperthyroidism and ophthalmopathy. There were TCR beta CDR3 regions amplified from RNA transcripts. When the TCR CDR3 underwent first-round RT-PCR, the HTBI primer set was used. MiXCR, applied by TCRdb to the multiplex PCR reads, yields one record per CDR3 protein. The sample consists of around 600,000 distinct CDR3 sequences, nearly 45% of them appearing once. Trimming removed 6 bases from V and 6 bases from J; junction bases left unmatched: 1. Germline CDR1 reads SGHTA; CDR2 reads FQGNSA. This CDR3 spans 13 amino acids.

Sequencing was performed on peripheral blood or thyroid tissue (not recorded which). This chain links TRBV7-2 with TRBJ1-4, with 10 bases that match TRBD1. This TCR was sampled from an adult man with Graves' disease, either hyperthyroidism or ophthalmopathy (not recorded which). CDR3 sequence: CASRDRGYEKLFF. The CDR3 region has the DNA TGTGCCAGCAGGGACAGGGGGTATGAAAAACTGTTTTTT.